Below, one T cell receptor (beta chain) is given with its context. It lacks a known antigen. Base quality data are lacking; no much larger clone is found one base away. As encoded in the germline V gene, CDR1 is MDHEN while CDR2 is SYDVKM. The germline V and J ends show losses of 4 bases and 8 bases respectively, and no gene match explains 17 bases of the junction. The cysteine opens and the phenylalanine closes a CDR3 of 17 amino acids. The retained sequence is limited to the CDR3, 51 bases, with the frame set at the first base. These data originate in a study of response to subunit inactivated influenza vaccine (dated by TCRdb to 2016 to 2019). In terms of the full investigation: To follow how T cells responded to a trivalent subunit inactivated influenza vaccine, the researchers relied on deep quantitative profiling of the T cell receptor repertoire. Study-wide findings and limitations: The authors proposed that each seasonal influenza vaccination may bring in only a limited number of new T cells.

The library came from RT-PCR. The run used an Illumina HiSeq 2500. In-frame beta chains were kept once TCRdb had trimmed the public reads at Q25 with fastp and called clones with MiXCR. Every distinct CDR3 protein forms one entry, paired with its most common genes and DNA. The sample table shows 630,000 or so distinct CDR3 sequences, and 15% to 18% are seen once. The top ten constitute 11% of the sample. This sample comprised PBMCs from blood, obtained 11 to 12 days after vaccination. This TCR was recovered from a man between 45 and 60 years old who received an inactivated influenza vaccine. Donor details come from another sample of the same person, matched by shared clones. The receptor chain draws on TRBV28 and TRBJ2-1; the junction holds 7 bases that match TRBD2. The DNA is TGTGCCAGCAGTTCGTCAATTACTAGATGGGGGGGGGATGAGCAGTTCTTC. Its amino acids are CASSSSITRWGGDEQFF.